This T cell receptor (beta chain) was profiled in a study of shared clonotypes between healthy human individuals. Study-level information: The donor group consisted of two women and a few men, aged 18 to 49.

Study-wide findings and caveats: Having only a few donors restricted how much genetic and exposure-history diversity was captured.

This clone was seen repeatedly, ten times or more. What it binds is not known. Authors' data handling: For the immunoSEQ data, sequences were junction-only without quality scores, so filtering differed. Sequencing used immunoSEQ multiplex PCR; TCRdb keeps in-frame clones, though not all of them. The D gene and trimming were derived from the DNA, and the V and J assignments and clone size from that table. Counted here are 490,000 or so clones, 79% occurring once; the ten biggest clones make up about 12%. The sample taken for sequencing was PBMCs. The receptor was derived from a woman aged 40 to 50 in good health. Some clones in this sample may be carry-over from other donors' samples.

The DNA of the CDR3 is TGTGCCAGCAGCCCGGACTTAAACAATGAGCAGTTCTTC. It is translated as CASSPDLNNEQFF. V usage is TRBV6-4 and J usage is TRBJ2-1, with D possibly being TRBD2 (5 bases). This CDR3 contains 13 residues. Germline CDR1 and CDR2: MRHNA and SNTAGT. The V gene lost 6 bases and the J gene lost 5 bases, with 11 bases spanning the gap.